This is a list of T cell receptor beta chains from one sample in a study of blood T cell repertoires in COVID-19. Sequenced by immunoSEQ multiplex PCR; TCRdb stores in-frame clones only, minus some. The repertoire has 100,000 to 150,000 clones, around four fifths of them found once; the top ten carry roughly 5.5%. The sequencing input was peripheral blood. Source of these receptors: a man between 60 and 70 years old with acute or convalescent COVID-19. CDR3s include the opening cysteine and the closing phenylalanine or tryptophan. Fields, in order: CDR3 protein, J gene, V gene, clone size, CDR3 length. Where a row states a size, it is once, few, many or the class of an expanded clone; other rows omit it.

CASSVHPSYGYTF | TRBJ1-2 | TRBV9 | many | 13
CASSYRGGPSNEQFF | TRBJ2-1 | TRBV7-9 | - | 15
CASSLMGVGLGEQYF | TRBJ2-7 | TRBV7-2 | - | 15
CASSLWRPGQGNTIYF | TRBJ1-3 | TRBV27 | - | 16
CASSQMRMSTDTQYF | TRBJ2-3 | TRBV3-1/TRBV3-2 | - | 15
CASVALTGTTSTDTQYF | TRBJ2-3 | TRBV27 | - | 17
CASSRDSNEQFF | TRBJ2-1 | TRBV5-1 | - | 12
CASSSGTGPGAFF | TRBJ1-1 | TRBV28 | - | 13
CAITPPTRAWDGYTF | TRBJ1-2 | TRBV28 | - | 15
CASTQRTSDRDTQYF | TRBJ2-3 | TRBV6-5 | - | 15
CASSGWPGQNTEAFF | TRBJ1-1 | TRBV5-1 | - | 15
CAWDRGPGRGANVLTF | TRBJ2-6 | TRBV30 | - | 16
CASTRTGGPYSNQPQHF | TRBJ1-5 | TRBV5-6 | - | 17
CATSRKRGGSTDTQYF | TRBJ2-3 | TRBV15 | few | 16
CASSLGGIAEAFF | TRBJ1-1 | TRBV12-3/TRBV12-4 | many | 13
CASSQAVREKLFF | TRBJ1-4 | TRBV4-2 | - | 13
CASSQGEHREATNEKLFF | TRBJ1-4 | TRBV3-1/TRBV3-2 | - | 18
CASSVGPSGSRQETQYF | TRBJ2-5 | TRBV9 | - | 17
CASSRVQDSYEQYF | TRBJ2-7 | TRBV4-1 | - | 14
CATGTGEDYGYTF | TRBJ1-2 | TRBV2 | - | 13
CASSRRGDTQYF | TRBJ2-3 | TRBV7-8 | - | 12
CASSADRINEKLFF | TRBJ1-4 | TRBV2 | - | 14
CASSMIRGTNEKLFF | TRBJ1-4 | TRBV19 | once | 15
CATAGGLDSYNEQFF | TRBJ2-1 | TRBV10-2 | few | 15
CASSLGRQGWSFF | TRBJ1-1 | TRBV7-8 | - | 13
CASTEQGINTEAFF | TRBJ1-1 | TRBV6-1 | once | 14
CASRMRTGTYEKLFF | TRBJ1-4 | TRBV11-2 | - | 15
CASSVGRTFTDTQYF | TRBJ2-3 | TRBV9 | few | 15
CASAGGPVAKNIQYF | TRBJ2-4 | TRBV7-2 | - | 15